The T cell receptor beta chain under discussion was sequenced for a study of blood T cell repertoires in COVID-19. Losses at the gene ends were 5 bases for V and 2 bases for J; bases not matched to a gene: 3. The CDR3 spans 13 residues. The germline gives CDR1 SGHVS, CDR2 FQNEAQ. Authors' analysis steps: Cell counts per sample came from amplifying reference gene primers. The method was immunoSEQ multiplex PCR; TCRdb's version includes in-frame clones alone and lacks a portion of them. V and J calls and clone size are as listed in that table; D and trimming were resolved from the DNA. In the table there are over 250,000 clones, about nine tenths of which are singletons.

The rearrangement uses TRBV7-8 and TRBJ2-7, with 7 nucleotides matching TRBD1. Sequencing was done on a sample of PBMCs or T cells enriched from blood (not recorded which). This sequence originates from a man between 60 and 75 years old who had recovered from COVID-19. CDR3 DNA: TGTGCCAGCAGCCGCGACAGGGCCTACGAGCAGTACTTC. This encodes CASSRDRAYEQYF.